Sequencing of this TCR beta chain was carried out in a study of tumor-infiltrating lymphocytes in primary liver carcinoma. The template, 500 ng total RNA, yielded TCR beta cDNA made with a constant-region primer. The TCR beta library was amplified through three nested multiplex PCR rounds in a modified ARM-PCR procedure. Both of the initial two PCR rounds ran for about 11 cycles and employed TRBV1-TRBV30 forward primers alongside a C-beta reverse primer. MiXCR, run by TCRdb on the multiplex PCR reads, gives a single entry per CDR3 protein. The sample carries 150,000 to 200,000 distinct CDR3 sequences, about 82% recorded once. Joint extraction of RNA and DNA used about 17-31 mg of bulk tissue that was unsorted. As to this clonotype: This could be a read error, since a much larger clone is one nucleotide away.

CDR3 length equals 14 residues. CDR1 and CDR2 from the germline V gene are MGHDK and SYGVNS. V lost 7 bases and J lost 4, with 14 bases in between. The chain uses TRBV25-1 and TRBJ1-3; D is undetermined. Sequencing was done on a sample of tumor tissue from primary liver carcinoma. This sequence originates from a man in his forties or fifties with primary liver carcinoma and hepatitis B virus infection. DNA for the CDR3: TGTGCCAGCATCGCAGATAATAAAGGAAACACCATATATTTT. This gives the protein CASIADNKGNTIYF.